Each of the 23 T cell receptor beta chains below was sequenced from the same sample in a study of blood T cell repertoires in COVID-19. The assay was immunoSEQ multiplex PCR, and TCRdb's table has in-frame clones only and misses some. The sample has 55,000 to 70,000 clones, around 87% seen once. Sequencing was done on a sample of peripheral blood. These receptors all stem from a man in his 70s with acute or convalescent COVID-19.

The genes are TRBV27 and TRBJ2-1; possible D gene TRBD2, 5 bases. Deletions cut 0 bases from V and 4 bases from J, with 7 bases between. The CDR3 is 14 residues long. CDR1 is MNHEY and CDR2 is SMNVEV in the germline V gene (reference sequence). For the CDR3, the DNA is TGTGCCAGCAGTTTATCCACGGGGTACAATGAGCAGTTCTTC. It codes for CASSLSTGYNEQFF.

This rearrangement joins TRBV24-1 to TRBJ2-2; 9 nucleotides align to TRBD1. The length of the CDR3 is 15 residues. Germline V gene data show CDR1 as KGHDR and CDR2 as SFDVKD. With 3 bases clipped from V and 5 bases from J, the junction kept 3 bases outside the gene matches. CDR3 in amino acids: CATSDGGQGTGELFF. Here the CDR3 DNA reads TGTGCCACCAGTGATGGTGGACAGGGGACCGGGGAGCTGTTTTTT.

The genes are TRBV2 and TRBJ2-1; 11 bases match TRBD1. The ends lost 6 bases at V and 9 bases at J; junction bases unmatched: 10. The germline gives CDR1 SNHLY, CDR2 FYNNEI. The CDR3 length is 15 residues. CDR3 DNA: TGTGCCAGCAGACCTCGGACAGGGGGCGGGAGTGAGCAGTTCTTC. This translates into CASRPRTGGGSEQFF.

The CDR3 DNA sequence: TGCGCCAGCCGACCGACTACGAACACTGAAGCTTTCTTT. This gives the protein CASRPTTNTEAFF. The chain employs TRBV4-1 and TRBJ1-1; D unclear. The CDR3 is 13 residues long. CDR1 MGHRA and CDR2 YSYEKL come from the germline V gene. V was trimmed by 8 bases and J by 1 base, leaving 11 bases between them.

This clone has more than one count but fewer than ten. This chain links TRBV19 with TRBJ1-5, with 7 bases that match TRBD1. The germline gives CDR1 LNHDA, CDR2 SQIVND (reference sequence). V lost 3 bases to trimming and J lost 0 bases; unmatched junction nucleotides: 14. This CDR3 has 19 residues. The CDR3 loop reads CASSIRLKDRPYSNQPQHF. CDR3 coding DNA: TGTGCCAGTAGTATCCGACTCAAGGACAGGCCCTATAGCAATCAGCCCCAGCATTTT. The full variable domain, completed using reference TRBV19 and TRBJ1-5, is DGGITQSPKYLFRKEGQNVTLSCEQNLNHDAMYWYRQDPGQGLRLIYYSQIVNDFQKGDIAEGYSVSREKKESFPLTVTSAQKNPTAFYLCASSIRLKDRPYSNQPQHFGDGTRLSIL.

This clone was observed a single time. V and J are TRBV10-3 and TRBJ1-1, with a possible D match to TRBD1 (6 bases). The CDR3 loop spans 12 amino acids. Deletions cut 10 bases from V and 1 base from J, with 10 bases between. Germline-derived CDR1 and CDR2 are ENHRY and SYGVKD. DNA for the CDR3: TGTGCCACCAGGACAGCGAACACTGAAGCTTTCTTT. Protein: CATRTANTEAFF.

This clone was counted a single time. The V and J genes are TRBV19 and TRBJ1-5, with 9 bases that match TRBD1. J was trimmed by 7 bases and V by 6 bases; bases with no gene match: 10. CDR1 and CDR2 (germline): LNHDA, SQIVND (reference sequence). This CDR3 has 15 amino acids. CDR3 residues: CASRPGTGFRQPQHF. The DNA of the CDR3 is TGTGCCAGTAGACCCGGGACAGGGTTTCGGCAGCCCCAGCATTTT.

This chain joins TRBV11-2 and TRBJ2-7; 7 bases match TRBD2. From germline, CDR1 is SGHAT and CDR2 FQNNGV. The junction had 12 bases not matched to a gene; V was cut back by 2 bases and J by 5 bases. The CDR3 length is 16 residues. The CDR3 sequence is CASSLMAGGRKNEQYF. CDR3 in DNA: TGTGCCAGCAGCTTAATGGCGGGCGGGAGAAAGAACGAGCAGTACTTC.

The chain couples TRBV6-4 to TRBJ2-6, with D perhaps TRBD1 (6 bases). The CDR3 length is 18 residues. Germline loops: CDR1 MRHNA, CDR2 SNTAGT. V lost 6 bases, J lost 0 bases, and 18 bases lay in between. This CDR3 is CASSYRAQGSSGANVLTF. In DNA form, the CDR3 reads TGTGCCAGCAGCTACAGGGCTCAAGGGAGCTCTGGGGCCAACGTCCTGACTTTC.

J is TRBJ2-2 and V is TRBV6-5; unclear D gene. Between the trimmed V and J ends, which lost 2 bases and 9 bases, there was a span of 13 bases. Germline V lookup: CDR1 MNHEY, CDR2 SVGAGI. The CDR3 is made up of 14 amino acids. The CDR3 DNA reads TGTGCCAGCAGTTACGCCCCTAGTCGCAGGGAGCTGTTTTTT. Residues: CASSYAPSRRELFF.

The rearrangement joins TRBV15 to TRBJ1-6; a possible D gene is TRBD1 (6 bases). Germline V gene data show CDR1 as LNHNV and CDR2 as YYDKDF (reference sequence). The V end lost 4 bases, the J end lost 13 bases, and 14 bases lay between the germline ends. This CDR3 spans 13 amino acids. The CDR3 bases are TGTGCCACCAGCATCAAACAGGGAGAGCCCCTCCACTTT. Its protein product is CATSIKQGEPLHF.

The chain links TRBV28 to TRBJ1-2; D is perhaps TRBD1 (6 bases). CDR3 length: 13 amino acids. V was clipped by 10 bases and J by 2 bases, with 14 bases between them. The germline gives CDR1 MDHEN, CDR2 SYDVKM. CDR3 coding DNA: TGTGCCACCGGGGGAGGGGGGAACTATGGCTACACCTTC. It codes for CATGGGGNYGYTF.

The V and J genes are TRBV11-3 and TRBJ2-1; no clear D. CDR1 SGHNT and CDR2 YENEEA come from the germline V gene. V was trimmed by 0 bases and J by 6 bases, leaving 9 bases between them. This CDR3 contains 14 residues. CDR3 residues: CASSLEASSNEQFF. CDR3 sequence (DNA): TGTGCCAGCAGCTTAGAGGCCTCGTCCAATGAGCAGTTCTTC.

The chain is built from TRBV4-2 and TRBJ2-1; 8 bases are shared with TRBD2. Germline V gives CDR1 LGHNA, CDR2 YNFKEQ. The ends lost 1 base at V and 5 bases at J; junction bases unmatched: 4. This CDR3 has 15 amino acids. The CDR3 reads CASSQASGLDNEQFF. As DNA, the CDR3 is TGTGCCAGCAGCCAAGCATCGGGACTAGACAATGAGCAGTTCTTC.

The chain is built from TRBV4-1 and TRBJ2-1, with TRBD2 matching over 9 bases. CDR1 and CDR2 (germline): MGHRA, YSYEKL. Losses at the gene ends were 2 bases for V and 10 bases for J; bases not matched to a gene: 9. This CDR3 is built from 15 residues. The CDR3 DNA reads as TGCGCCAGCAGCCAACAACCGGGACTAGCATCCGAGCAGTTCTTC. Translation gives CASSQQPGLASEQFF.

The J gene is TRBJ2-7, the V gene TRBV4-1; 7 bases are shared with TRBD1. CDR1 is MGHRA, CDR2 YSYEKL, per germline. J was trimmed by 3 bases and V by 6 bases; bases with no gene match: 11. The CDR3 has 15 residues. The CDR3 bases are TGCGCCAGCAGTCGTACCGGGACAGACAACTACGAGCAGTACTTC. Translation: CASSRTGTDNYEQYF.

V is TRBV7-9 and J is TRBJ2-1, with 7 bases that match TRBD2. In germline, CDR1 is SEHNR, CDR2 FQNEAQ (reference sequence). This CDR3 contains 16 residues. Trimming took 1 base from V and 0 from J; bases not matched to a gene: 3. CDR3 bases: TGTGCCAGCAGCTTAGAGGGCGGGAGCTCCTACAATGAGCAGTTCTTC. It encodes CASSLEGGSSYNEQFF.

This clone has a single count. The chain joins TRBV29-1 to TRBJ2-7; no clear D gene. Germline V lookup: CDR1 SQVTM, CDR2 ANQGSEA. V was pared by 8 bases and J by 4 bases, with 12 bases between. The CDR3 contains 11 residues. CDR3 protein: CSSRTDYEQYF. The CDR3 region has the DNA TGCAGCTCGCGCACAGATTACGAGCAGTACTTC.

This sequence joins TRBV7-9 and TRBJ2-5; D perhaps matches TRBD2 (6 bases). V was shortened by 5 bases and J by 5 bases, with 15 bases between the two germline ends. This CDR3 has 14 amino acids. Germline assignment: CDR1 SEHNR and CDR2 FQNEAQ (reference sequence). The CDR3 here is CASSRHGGKETQYF. The CDR3 DNA is TGTGCCAGCAGCCGACACGGAGGGAAGGAGACCCAGTACTTC.

V gene TRBV5-1 combines with J gene TRBJ2-7; D is undetermined. CDR3 length: 12 residues. V was shortened by 1 base and J by 4 bases, with 6 bases between the two germline ends. In germline, CDR1 is SGHRS, CDR2 YFSETQ. The CDR3 nucleotides read TGCGCCAGCAGCTTGCCTTCTTACGAGCAGTACTTC. Protein: CASSLPSYEQYF.

The chain recombines TRBV4-1 with TRBJ2-7, with D hard to call. The V gene lost 0 bases and the J gene lost 4 bases, with 16 bases spanning the gap. Germline V CDR1 and CDR2: MGHRA, YSYEKL. The CDR3 spans 16 residues. DNA for the CDR3: TGCGCCAGCAGCCAAGATTGGATTAGCCTCGGGTACGAGCAGTACTTC. Its translation is CASSQDWISLGYEQYF.

This chain joins TRBV29-1 and TRBJ1-1; D is ambiguous. CDR3 size: 12 residues. From germline, CDR1 is SQVTM and CDR2 ANQGSEA. Deletions cut 3 bases from V and 1 base from J, with 6 bases between. In DNA, the CDR3 is TGCAGCGTTGAGGAGGGGAACACTGAAGCTTTCTTT. Its protein product is CSVEEGNTEAFF.

This rearrangement joins TRBV7-8 to TRBJ1-1; D is unclear. Trimming shortened V by 2 bases and J by 10 bases, and 11 bases separated the two germline ends. Germline V gene data show CDR1 as SGHVS and CDR2 as FQNEAQ. CDR3 length: 12 amino acids. The CDR3 DNA sequence: TGTGCCAGCAGCTTACCAGGCGGGAGAGCTTTCTTT. Its protein is CASSLPGGRAFF.